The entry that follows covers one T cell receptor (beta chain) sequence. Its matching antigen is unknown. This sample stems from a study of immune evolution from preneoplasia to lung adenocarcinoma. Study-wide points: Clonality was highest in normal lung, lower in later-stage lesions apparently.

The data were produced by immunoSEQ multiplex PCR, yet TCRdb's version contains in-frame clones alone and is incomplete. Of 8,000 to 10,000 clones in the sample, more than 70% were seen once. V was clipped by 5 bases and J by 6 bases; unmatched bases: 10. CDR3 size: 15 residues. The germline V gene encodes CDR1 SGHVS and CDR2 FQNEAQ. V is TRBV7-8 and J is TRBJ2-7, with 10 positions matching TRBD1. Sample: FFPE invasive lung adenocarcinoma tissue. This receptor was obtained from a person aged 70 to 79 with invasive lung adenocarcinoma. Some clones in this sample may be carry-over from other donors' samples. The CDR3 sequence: CASSPDRDRGLEQYF. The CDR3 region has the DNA TGTGCCAGCAGCCCCGACCGGGACAGGGGCCTCGAGCAGTACTTC. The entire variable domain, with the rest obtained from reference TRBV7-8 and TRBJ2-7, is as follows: GAGVSQSPRYKVAKRGQDVALRCDPISGHVSLFWYQQALGQGPEFLTYFQNEAQLDKSGLPSDRFFAERPEGSVSTLKIQRTQQEDSAVYLCASSPDRDRGLEQYFGPGTRLTVT.